The T cell receptor (beta chain) described here comes from a study of molecular identifiers for immune sequencing clone quantification. Overall study results and limits: Over 97% of CMV-specific effector molecules, but under 1% of naive ones, were in clones above 20 copies.

To note about this clonotype: Its antigen is currently unknown. This sequence may be a read error, since a much larger clone differs from it by one base.

Germline CDR1 and CDR2: GTSNPN and SVGIG (reference sequence). This CDR3 comprises 12 residues. TCRdb processed the PCR reads anew with MiXCR; each CDR3 protein has one entry. The sample comprises more than 70,000 distinct CDR3 sequences, around a fifth of which are singletons, and roughly 1% rests with the top ten. The sequence was collected from a human donor in good health. Some libraries in this study had Jurkat cell RNA spiked in. V usage is TRBV30 and J usage is TRBJ2-3, with 8 positions matching TRBD1. The sample was naive CD8+ T cells from blood, with Jurkat cell RNA spiked in. The subset is: FACS-sorted CD8+CD4-CCR7+CD45RA+ naive T cells. As DNA, the CDR3 is TGTGTCTGGCAGGGGGCCACAGATACGCAGTATTTT. It is translated as CVWQGATDTQYF.